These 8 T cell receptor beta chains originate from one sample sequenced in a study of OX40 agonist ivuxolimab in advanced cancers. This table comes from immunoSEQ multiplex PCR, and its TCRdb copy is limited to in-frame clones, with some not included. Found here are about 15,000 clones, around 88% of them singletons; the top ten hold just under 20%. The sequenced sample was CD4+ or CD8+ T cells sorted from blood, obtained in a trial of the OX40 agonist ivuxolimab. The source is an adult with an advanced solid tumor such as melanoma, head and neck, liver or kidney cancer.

The CDR3 spells CASSRDFSTGELFF. In DNA form, the CDR3 reads TGTGCCAGCAGCCGGGACTTTTCGACCGGGGAGCTGTTTTTT. V gene TRBV5-4 combines with J gene TRBJ2-2; a possible D gene is TRBD2 (6 bases). The CDR3 is made up of 14 amino acids. The V and J ends lost 4 bases and 5 bases respectively, with 12 bases between them. The V gene's germline CDR1 is SGHNT and CDR2 YYREEE (reference sequence).

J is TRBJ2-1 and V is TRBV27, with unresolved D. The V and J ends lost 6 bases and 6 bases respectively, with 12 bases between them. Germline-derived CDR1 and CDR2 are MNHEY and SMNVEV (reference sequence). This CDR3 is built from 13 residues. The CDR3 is CASRPNRANEQFF. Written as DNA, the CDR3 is TGTGCCAGCAGACCCAATAGGGCCAATGAGCAGTTCTTC.

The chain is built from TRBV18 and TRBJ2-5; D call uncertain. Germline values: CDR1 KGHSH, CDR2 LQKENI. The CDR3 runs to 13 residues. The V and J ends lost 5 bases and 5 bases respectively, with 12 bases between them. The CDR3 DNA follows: TGTGCCAGCTCATCCAACTCGGAGGAGACCCAGTACTTC. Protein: CASSSNSEETQYF.

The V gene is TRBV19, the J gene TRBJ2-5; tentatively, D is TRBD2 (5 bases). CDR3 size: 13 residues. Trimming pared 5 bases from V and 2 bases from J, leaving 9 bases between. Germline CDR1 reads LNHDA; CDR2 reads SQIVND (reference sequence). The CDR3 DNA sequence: TGTGCCAGTAGTTTTGGACTGCAAGAGACCCAGTACTTC. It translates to CASSFGLQETQYF. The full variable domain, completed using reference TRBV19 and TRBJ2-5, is DGGITQSPKYLFRKEGQNVTLSCEQNLNHDAMYWYRQDPGQGLRLIYYSQIVNDFQKGDIAEGYSVSREKKESFPLTVTSAQKNPTAFYLCASSFGLQETQYFGPGTRLLVL.

The CDR3 loop reads CASSTFVRGEYQETQYF. CDR3 nucleotides: TGTGCCAGCAGTACCTTTGTGCGGGGGGAGTACCAAGAGACCCAGTACTTC. The V gene is TRBV28, the J gene TRBJ2-5; 8 bases are shared with TRBD2. This CDR3 region has 17 residues. The junction had 11 bases not matched to a gene; V was cut back by 5 bases and J by 0 bases. Per germline, CDR1 MDHEN and CDR2 SYDVKM.

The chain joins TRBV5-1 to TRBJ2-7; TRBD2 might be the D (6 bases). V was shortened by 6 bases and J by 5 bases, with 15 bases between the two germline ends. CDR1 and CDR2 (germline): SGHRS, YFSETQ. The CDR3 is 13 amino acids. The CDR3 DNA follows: TGCGCCAGCAAATCGGGGACTGTAGACGAGCAGTACTTC. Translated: CASKSGTVDEQYF. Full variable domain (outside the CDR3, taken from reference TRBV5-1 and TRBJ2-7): KAGVTQTPRYLIKTRGQQVTLSCSPISGHRSVSWYQQTPGQGLQFLFEYFSETQRNKGNFPGRFSGRQFSNSRSEMNVSTLELGDSALYLCASKSGTVDEQYFGPGTRLTVT.

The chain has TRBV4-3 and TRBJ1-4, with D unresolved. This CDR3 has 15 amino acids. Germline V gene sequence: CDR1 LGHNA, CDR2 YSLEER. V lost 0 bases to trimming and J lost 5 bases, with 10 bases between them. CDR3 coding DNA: TGCGCCAGCAGCCAAGATTCGACGGAGAATGAAAAACTGTTTTTT. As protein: CASSQDSTENEKLFF.

CDR3 protein: CASSQEGTVGRDTQYF. The CDR3 DNA follows: TGTGCCAGCAGCCAAGAGGGGACAGTCGGTCGGGATACGCAGTATTTT. The genes are TRBV4-2 and TRBJ2-3, with TRBD1 identical over 7 bases. The length of the CDR3 is 16 residues. The germline V gene encodes CDR1 LGHNA and CDR2 YNFKEQ. The V segment lost 0 bases and the J segment 6 bases; nucleotides outside the gene matches: 9.